Listed here are 4 T cell receptor beta chains from one sample, sequenced in a study of cytomegalovirus exposure and HLA in healthy donors. PCR used 60 Vbeta primers and 13 Jbeta primers. Clones were sequenced by immunoSEQ multiplex PCR, and TCRdb holds only the in-frame ones, with some missing. The table includes about 140,000 clones, approximately 70% detected once. What was sequenced was PBMCs. The source is a woman aged 25 to 39 in good health and CMV-seronegative.

The rearrangement joins TRBV6-5 to TRBJ2-7; maybe TRBD2 (6 bases). The germline V gene encodes CDR1 MNHEY and CDR2 SVGAGI. The germline V and J ends were trimmed by 7 bases and 7 bases, with 20 bases remaining between them. The CDR3 runs 14 residues. This chain's CDR3 is CASKTGLREREQYF. The CDR3 coding sequence is TGTGCCAGCAAAACGGGACTCCGAGAAAGGGAGCAGTACTTC.

This clone was observed a few times. The V gene is TRBV19, the J gene TRBJ2-2; 7 nucleotides align to TRBD1. This CDR3 is built from 14 residues. J lost 1 base, V lost 8 bases, and 4 bases had no gene match. CDR1 is LNHDA and CDR2 is SQIVND in the germline V gene (reference sequence). The CDR3 region is CASRGQQNTGELFF. CDR3 DNA sequence: TGTGCCAGTCGGGGACAGCAGAACACCGGGGAGCTGTTTTTT.

In DNA, the CDR3 is TGTGCCAGCAGTGAAGCGACAGGGCCTCAGACCCAGTACTTC. As protein: CASSEATGPQTQYF. This chain connects TRBV2 to TRBJ2-5; TRBD1 matches 7 bases. V shed 0 bases, J shed 6 bases, and the junction held 4 bases outside the gene matches. The CDR3 loop spans 14 amino acids. CDR1 is SNHLY and CDR2 is FYNNEI in the germline V gene.

The CDR3 here is CASSLFGAGGNSPLHF. In nucleotides, the CDR3 is TGTGCCAGCAGCTTATTTGGTGCAGGAGGTAATTCACCCCTCCACTTT. The chain joins TRBV7-2 to TRBJ1-6; no definite D call. This CDR3 is 16 amino acids long. V was cut by 2 bases and J by 6 bases, with 14 bases left in between. Germline CDR1 SGHTA, CDR2 FQGNSA.